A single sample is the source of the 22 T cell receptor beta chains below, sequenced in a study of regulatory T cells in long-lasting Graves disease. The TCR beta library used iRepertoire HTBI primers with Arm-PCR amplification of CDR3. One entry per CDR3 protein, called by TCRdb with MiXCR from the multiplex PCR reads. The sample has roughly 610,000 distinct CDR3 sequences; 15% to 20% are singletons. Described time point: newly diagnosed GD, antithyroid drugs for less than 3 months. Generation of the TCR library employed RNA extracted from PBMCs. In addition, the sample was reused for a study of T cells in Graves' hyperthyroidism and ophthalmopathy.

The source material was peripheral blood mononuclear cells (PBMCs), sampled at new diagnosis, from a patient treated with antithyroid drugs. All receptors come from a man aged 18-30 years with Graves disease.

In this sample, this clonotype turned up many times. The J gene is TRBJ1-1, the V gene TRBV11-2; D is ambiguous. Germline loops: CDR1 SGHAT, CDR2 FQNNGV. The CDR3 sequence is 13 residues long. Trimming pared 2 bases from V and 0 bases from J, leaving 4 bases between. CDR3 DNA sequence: TGTGCCAGCAGCTTAATCCTGAACACTGAAGCTTTCTTT. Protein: CASSLILNTEAFF.

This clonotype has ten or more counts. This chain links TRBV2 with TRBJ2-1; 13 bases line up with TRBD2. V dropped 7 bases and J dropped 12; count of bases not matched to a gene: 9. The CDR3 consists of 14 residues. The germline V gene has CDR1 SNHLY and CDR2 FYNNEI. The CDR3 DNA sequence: TGTGCCAGCACCGTAGGGACTAGCGGGACAGCGCAGTTCTTC. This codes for CASTVGTSGTAQFF.

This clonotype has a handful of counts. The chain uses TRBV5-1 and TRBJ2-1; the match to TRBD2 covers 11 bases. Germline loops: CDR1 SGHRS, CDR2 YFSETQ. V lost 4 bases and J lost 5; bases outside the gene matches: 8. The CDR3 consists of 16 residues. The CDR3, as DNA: TGCGCCAGCAGCGGGGGACTAGCGGATCGAAACAATGAGCAGTTCTTC. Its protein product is CASSGGLADRNNEQFF.

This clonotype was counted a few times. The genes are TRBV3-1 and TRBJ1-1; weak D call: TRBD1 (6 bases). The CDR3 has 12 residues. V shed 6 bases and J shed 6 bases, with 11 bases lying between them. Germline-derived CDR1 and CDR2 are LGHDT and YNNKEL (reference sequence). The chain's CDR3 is CASREGGSEAFF. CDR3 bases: TGTGCCAGCAGGGAGGGGGGTTCTGAAGCTTTCTTT.

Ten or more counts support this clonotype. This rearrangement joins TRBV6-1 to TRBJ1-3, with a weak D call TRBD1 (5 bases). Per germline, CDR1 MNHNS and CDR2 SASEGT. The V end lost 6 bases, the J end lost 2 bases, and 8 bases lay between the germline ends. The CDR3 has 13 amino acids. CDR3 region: CASRQGPGNTIYF. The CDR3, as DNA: TGTGCCAGCAGGCAGGGTCCTGGAAACACCATATATTTT.

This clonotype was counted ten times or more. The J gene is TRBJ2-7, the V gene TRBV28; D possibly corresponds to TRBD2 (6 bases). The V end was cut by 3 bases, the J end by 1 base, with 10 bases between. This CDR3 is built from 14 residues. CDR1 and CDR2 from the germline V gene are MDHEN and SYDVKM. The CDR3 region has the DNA TGTGCCAGCAGTTTTAGCGGATATTCCTACGAGCAGTACTTC. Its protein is CASSFSGYSYEQYF.

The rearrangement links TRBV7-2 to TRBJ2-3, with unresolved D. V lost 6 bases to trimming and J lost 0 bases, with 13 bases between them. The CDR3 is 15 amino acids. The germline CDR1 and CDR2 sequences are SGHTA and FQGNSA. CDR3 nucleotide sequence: TGTGCCAGCAGTCAGACGGACGCAAGCACAGATACGCAGTATTTT. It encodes CASSQTDASTDTQYF. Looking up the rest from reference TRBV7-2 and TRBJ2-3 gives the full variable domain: GAGVSQSPSNKVTEKGKDVELRCDPISGHTALYWYRQSLGQGLEFLIYFQGNSAPDKSGLPSDRFSAERTGGSVSTLTIQRTQQEDSAVYLCASSQTDASTDTQYFGPGTRLTVL.

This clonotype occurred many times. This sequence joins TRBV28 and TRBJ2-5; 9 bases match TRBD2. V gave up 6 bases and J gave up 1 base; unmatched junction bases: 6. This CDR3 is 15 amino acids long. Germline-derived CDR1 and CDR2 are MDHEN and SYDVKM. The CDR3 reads CASSLASGTQETQYF. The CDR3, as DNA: TGTGCCAGCAGCTTGGCTAGCGGGACCCAAGAGACCCAGTACTTC.

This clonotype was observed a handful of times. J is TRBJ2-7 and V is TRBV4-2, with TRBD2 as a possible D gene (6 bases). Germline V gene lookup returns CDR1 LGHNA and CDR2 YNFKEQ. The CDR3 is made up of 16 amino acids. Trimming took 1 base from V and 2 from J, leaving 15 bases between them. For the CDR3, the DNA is TGTGCCAGCAGCCAAGTTTCGGGGGATAGTACCTACGAGCAGTACTTC. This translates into CASSQVSGDSTYEQYF.

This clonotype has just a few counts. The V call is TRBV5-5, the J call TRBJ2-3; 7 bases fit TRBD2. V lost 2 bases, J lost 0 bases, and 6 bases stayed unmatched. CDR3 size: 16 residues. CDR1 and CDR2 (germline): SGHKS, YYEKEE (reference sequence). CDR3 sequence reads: CASSLGNGGSTDTQYF. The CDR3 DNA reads TGTGCCAGCAGCTTAGGTAACGGGGGGAGCACAGATACGCAGTATTTT.

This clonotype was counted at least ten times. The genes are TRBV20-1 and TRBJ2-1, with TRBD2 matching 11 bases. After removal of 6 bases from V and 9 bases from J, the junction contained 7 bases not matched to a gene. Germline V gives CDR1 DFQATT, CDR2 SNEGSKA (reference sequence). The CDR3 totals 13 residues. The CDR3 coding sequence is TGCAGTGCAGATAGCGGGAGGGCCAGTGAGCAGTTCTTC. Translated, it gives CSADSGRASEQFF.

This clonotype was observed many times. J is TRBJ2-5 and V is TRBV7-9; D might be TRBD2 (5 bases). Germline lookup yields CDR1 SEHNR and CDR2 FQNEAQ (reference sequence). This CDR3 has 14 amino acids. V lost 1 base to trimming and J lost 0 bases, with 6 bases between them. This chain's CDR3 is CASSLVRDQETQYF. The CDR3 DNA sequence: TGTGCCAGCAGCTTAGTGAGGGACCAAGAGACCCAGTACTTC.

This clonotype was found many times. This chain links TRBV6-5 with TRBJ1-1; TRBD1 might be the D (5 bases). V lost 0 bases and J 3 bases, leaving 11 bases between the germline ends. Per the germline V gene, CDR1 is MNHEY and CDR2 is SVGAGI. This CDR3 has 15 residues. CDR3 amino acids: CASSYSGEVDTEAFF. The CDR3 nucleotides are TGTGCCAGCAGTTACTCAGGGGAGGTGGACACTGAAGCTTTCTTT.

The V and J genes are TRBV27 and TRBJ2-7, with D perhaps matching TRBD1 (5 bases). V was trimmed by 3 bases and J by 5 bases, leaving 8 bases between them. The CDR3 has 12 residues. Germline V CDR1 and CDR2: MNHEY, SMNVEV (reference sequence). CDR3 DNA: TGTGCCAGCAGTTTCAGGGCCAACGAGCAGTACTTC. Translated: CASSFRANEQYF.

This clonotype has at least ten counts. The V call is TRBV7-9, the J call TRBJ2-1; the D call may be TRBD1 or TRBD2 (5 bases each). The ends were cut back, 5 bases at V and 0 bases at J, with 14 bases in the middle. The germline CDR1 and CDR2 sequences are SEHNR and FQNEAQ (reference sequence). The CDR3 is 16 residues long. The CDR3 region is CASSPRWGSSYNEQFF. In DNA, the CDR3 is TGTGCCAGCAGCCCGAGATGGGGGAGCTCCTACAATGAGCAGTTCTTC.

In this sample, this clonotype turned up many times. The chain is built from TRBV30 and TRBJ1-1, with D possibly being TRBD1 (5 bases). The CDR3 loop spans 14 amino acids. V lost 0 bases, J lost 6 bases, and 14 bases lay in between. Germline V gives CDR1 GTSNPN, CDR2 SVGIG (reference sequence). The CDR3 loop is CAWSVAGGIAEAFF. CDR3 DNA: TGTGCCTGGAGTGTAGCTGGGGGAATCGCTGAAGCTTTCTTT.

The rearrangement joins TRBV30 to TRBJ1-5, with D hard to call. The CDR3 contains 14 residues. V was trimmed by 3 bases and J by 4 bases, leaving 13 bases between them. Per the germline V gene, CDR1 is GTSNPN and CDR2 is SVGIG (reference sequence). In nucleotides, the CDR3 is TGTGCCTGGAGGAGTAGACGCGAGAATCAGCCCCAGCATTTT. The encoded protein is CAWRSRRENQPQHF. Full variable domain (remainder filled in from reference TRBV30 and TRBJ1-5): SQTIHQWPATLVQPVGSPLSLECTVEGTSNPNLYWYRQAAGRGLQLLFYSVGIGQISSEVPQNLSASRPQDRQFILSSKKLLLSDSGFYLCAWRSRRENQPQHFGDGTRLSIL.

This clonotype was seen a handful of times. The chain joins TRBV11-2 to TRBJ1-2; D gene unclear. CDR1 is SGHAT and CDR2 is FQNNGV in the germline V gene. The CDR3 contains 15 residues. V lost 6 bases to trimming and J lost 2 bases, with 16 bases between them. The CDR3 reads CASSHEERGNYGYTF. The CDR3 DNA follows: TGTGCCAGCAGTCATGAGGAGCGCGGAAACTATGGCTACACCTTC.

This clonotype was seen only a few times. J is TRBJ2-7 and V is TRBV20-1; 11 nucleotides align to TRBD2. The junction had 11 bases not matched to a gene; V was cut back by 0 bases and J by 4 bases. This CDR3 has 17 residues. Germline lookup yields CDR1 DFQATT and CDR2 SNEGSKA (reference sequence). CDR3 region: CSARDGVQLAGAYEQYF. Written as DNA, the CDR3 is TGCAGTGCTAGAGATGGGGTCCAACTAGCGGGAGCATACGAGCAGTACTTC.

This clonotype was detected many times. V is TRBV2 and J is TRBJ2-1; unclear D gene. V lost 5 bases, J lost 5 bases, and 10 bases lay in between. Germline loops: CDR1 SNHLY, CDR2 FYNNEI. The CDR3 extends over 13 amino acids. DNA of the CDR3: TGTGCCAGCAGTCTGGAAAAGAACAATGAGCAGTTCTTC. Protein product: CASSLEKNNEQFF. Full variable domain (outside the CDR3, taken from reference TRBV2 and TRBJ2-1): EPEVTQTPSHQVTQMGQEVILRCVPISNHLYFYWYRQILGQKVEFLVSFYNNEISEKSEIFDDQFSVERPDGSNFTLKIRSTKLEDSAMYFCASSLEKNNEQFFGPGTRLTVL.

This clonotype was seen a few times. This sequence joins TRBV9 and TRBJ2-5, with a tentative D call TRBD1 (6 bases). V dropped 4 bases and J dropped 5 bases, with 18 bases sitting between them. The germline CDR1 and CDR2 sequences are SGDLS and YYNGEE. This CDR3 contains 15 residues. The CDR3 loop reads CASSTGRGFGETQYF. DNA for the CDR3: TGTGCCAGCAGCACTGGCAGGGGATTTGGGGAGACCCAGTACTTC.

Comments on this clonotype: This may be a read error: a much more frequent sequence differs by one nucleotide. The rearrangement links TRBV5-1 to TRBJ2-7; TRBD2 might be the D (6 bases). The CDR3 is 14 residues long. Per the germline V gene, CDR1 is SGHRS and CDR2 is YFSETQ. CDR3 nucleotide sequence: TGTGCCAGCAGCATACGCGGGGCCCCCTACGAGCAGTACTTC. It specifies CASSIRGAPYEQYF. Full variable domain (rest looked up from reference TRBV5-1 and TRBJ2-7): KAGVTQTPRYLIKTRGQQVTLSCSPISGHRSVSWYQQTPGQGLQFLFEYFSETQRNKGNFPGRFSGRQFSNSRSEMNVSTLELGDSALYLCASSIRGAPYEQYFGPGTRLTVT.